What follows are 28 T cell receptor beta chains derived from one specimen sequenced in a study of T-cell memory formation after mild COVID-19. One entry per CDR3 protein results from TCRdb running MiXCR on the 5' RACE reads. The sample shows around 470,000 distinct CDR3 sequences, about 19% of them seen only once. Sequenced sample: PBMCs or a T cell subset sorted from them (not recorded which). These receptors all stem from an adult woman who had mild COVID-19 (a few samples of this study predate the infection). Cell type and time point are not known.

Written as DNA, the CDR3 is TGCGCCAGCACCCCTAGCGGGGCTAGCTCCTACAATGAGCAGTTCTTC. Residues: CASTPSGASSYNEQFF. The chain has TRBV5-1 and TRBJ2-1, with 9 nucleotides matching TRBD2. The CDR3 has 16 amino acids. Losses at the gene ends were 6 bases for V and 0 bases for J; bases not matched to a gene: 7. Germline CDR1 reads SGHRS; CDR2 reads YFSETQ.

The J gene is TRBJ2-5, the V gene TRBV12-3 or TRBV12-4; 8 bases fit TRBD2. The length of the CDR3 is 14 residues. The trim removed 5 bases at V and 5 bases at J, leaving 7 bases unmatched. The CDR3 is CASSTLPSGETQYF. CDR3 coding DNA: TGTGCCAGCAGTACCCTTCCTAGCGGGGAGACCCAGTACTTC.

This clonotype was detected a few times. The V gene is TRBV12-3 or TRBV12-4, the J gene TRBJ1-1; TRBD1 might be the D (5 bases). With 1 base removed from V and 3 bases from J, the gap between germline ends came to 18 bases. CDR3 length equals 17 residues. For the CDR3, the DNA is TGTGCCAGCAGTTTAGTGAAAGGGGAACCGAGGGACACTGAAGCTTTCTTT. It is translated as CASSLVKGEPRDTEAFF.

This clonotype was seen more than once but under ten times. V is TRBV6-6 and J is TRBJ1-1; 9 nucleotides align to TRBD1. This CDR3 comprises 17 residues. Germline V lookup: CDR1 MNHNY, CDR2 SVGAGI (reference sequence). J was trimmed by 0 bases and V by 2 bases; bases with no gene match: 7. The CDR3 DNA follows: TGTGCCAGCAGTTACGGCAACAGGGGGCTCGTGAACACTGAAGCTTTCTTT. Translated: CASSYGNRGLVNTEAFF.

V and J are TRBV5-1 and TRBJ1-2; TRBD1 is a possible D gene (6 bases). Germline CDR1 is SGHRS and CDR2 is YFSETQ. The germline V and J ends were trimmed by 1 base and 6 bases, with 16 bases remaining between them. This CDR3 has 15 amino acids. The CDR3, as DNA: TGCGCCAGCAGCTTGCTCCAAACAGGGAACAATGGCTACACCTTC. Its translation: CASSLLQTGNNGYTF. Supplemented by reference TRBV5-1 and TRBJ1-2, the full variable domain reads KAGVTQTPRYLIKTRGQQVTLSCSPISGHRSVSWYQQTPGQGLQFLFEYFSETQRNKGNFPGRFSGRQFSNSRSEMNVSTLELGDSALYLCASSLLQTGNNGYTFGSGTRLTVV.

The rearrangement joins TRBV6-2 or TRBV6-3 to TRBJ2-7, with a tentative D call TRBD2 (6 bases). V lost 0 bases to trimming and J lost 2 bases, with 11 bases between them. This CDR3 is 15 amino acids long. The germline CDR1 and CDR2 sequences are MNHEY and SVGEGT. The CDR3 sequence is CASSYSSGVAYEQYF. The CDR3 DNA is TGTGCCAGCAGTTACTCTTCGGGAGTGGCCTACGAGCAGTACTTC.

The V call is TRBV12-3 or TRBV12-4, the J call TRBJ2-5, with 7 bases identical to TRBD1. The ends lost 4 bases at V and 4 bases at J; junction bases unmatched: 6. The CDR3 is 14 residues long. In nucleotides, the CDR3 is TGTGCCAGCAGTTGGGACAGAAGAGGAGAGACCCAGTACTTC. Translating it yields CASSWDRRGETQYF.

This clonotype was counted between two and nine times. CDR3 sequence reads: CASSLESGRDTQYF. For the CDR3, the DNA is TGTGCCAGCAGCTTAGAATCAGGGCGGGATACGCAGTATTTT. The chain is built from TRBV7-2 and TRBJ2-3; maybe TRBD1 (5 bases). Germline assignment: CDR1 SGHTA and CDR2 FQGNSA. V shed 1 base and J shed 6 bases, with 11 bases lying between them. The CDR3 runs to 14 residues.

This chain uses TRBV4-1 with TRBJ1-1; TRBD1 aligns across 8 bases. V lost 5 bases and J lost 0; bases outside the gene matches: 11. CDR1 is MGHRA, CDR2 YSYEKL, per germline. The CDR3 runs to 17 residues. CDR3 bases: TGCGCCAGCAGCTACACCGGGACAGGCCTTATGAACACTGAAGCTTTCTTT. This gives the protein CASSYTGTGLMNTEAFF.

This clonotype was seen only a few times. This chain connects TRBV12-3 or TRBV12-4 to TRBJ2-1; 8 bases are a match to TRBD1. V dropped 5 bases and J dropped 8; count of bases not matched to a gene: 11. CDR3 length: 15 amino acids. The CDR3 sequence is CASSPPTGVIDEQFF. CDR3 coding DNA: TGTGCCAGCAGTCCACCGACAGGGGTGATCGATGAGCAGTTCTTC.

This clonotype was observed a handful of times. The chain is built from TRBV20-1 and TRBJ2-7; D uncertain. Germline values: CDR1 DFQATT, CDR2 SNEGSKA (reference sequence). Deletions cut 0 bases from V and 3 bases from J, with 9 bases between. This CDR3 has 13 residues. The CDR3 nucleotides are TGCAGTGCTAGAGATCCCCAGGTCTACGAGCAGTACTTC. Its protein is CSARDPQVYEQYF.

This chain links TRBV4-2 with TRBJ2-7; D is possibly TRBD2 (6 bases). The germline V gene has CDR1 LGHNA and CDR2 YNFKEQ. The CDR3 runs 16 residues. The V end lost 0 bases, the J end lost 1 base, and 13 bases lay between the germline ends. The CDR3 protein is CASSQETGTPSYEQYF. The CDR3 nucleotides are TGTGCCAGCAGCCAAGAAACCGGGACTCCGTCCTACGAGCAGTACTTC.

This clonotype turned up a few times. This rearrangement joins TRBV20-1 to TRBJ2-7, with 7 nucleotides matching TRBD1. Germline values: CDR1 DFQATT, CDR2 SNEGSKA (reference sequence). CDR3 length: 14 residues. Trimming at V came to 4 bases and at J to 7 bases, leaving 13 bases not matched to a gene. CDR3 DNA sequence: TGCAGTGCTACCGACAGGGTGGGTTCGAGAGAGCAGTACTTC. Translated: CSATDRVGSREQYF.

V is TRBV12-3 or TRBV12-4 and J is TRBJ2-1, with 8 bases fitting TRBD2. With V trimmed by 7 bases and J by 4 bases, 3 bases remained unmatched. This CDR3 spans 13 amino acids. CDR3 amino acids: CASITSGYNEQFF. The CDR3 region has the DNA TGTGCCAGCATCACTAGCGGATACAATGAGCAGTTCTTC.

Only a few counts were recorded for this clonotype. The CDR3 region has the DNA TGTGCCAGCAGCCCGGGGGAACCCTACGAGCAGTACTTC. Its translation: CASSPGEPYEQYF. The rearrangement joins TRBV5-4 to TRBJ2-7; possible D gene TRBD2, 6 bases. This CDR3 region has 13 residues. The germline V gene has CDR1 SGHNT and CDR2 YYREEE (reference sequence). With 4 bases removed from V and 2 bases from J, the gap between germline ends came to 10 bases.

This clonotype has more than one count but fewer than ten. The chain joins TRBV5-1 to TRBJ2-3; D unclear. The germline CDR1 and CDR2 sequences are SGHRS and YFSETQ. The length of the CDR3 is 12 residues. V gave up 5 bases and J gave up 6 bases, with 10 bases separating them. CDR3 coding DNA: TGCGCCAGCAGATCTAGGTCGGATACGCAGTATTTT. This translates into CASRSRSDTQYF.

This clonotype was seen more than once but under ten times. The chain carries TRBV5-1 and TRBJ2-1; 14 bases align to TRBD2. The CDR3 has 17 residues. Trimming took 6 bases from V and 4 from J; bases not matched to a gene: 9. In germline, CDR1 is SGHRS, CDR2 YFSETQ. This CDR3 reads CASTFGGLAGVYNEQFF. DNA for the CDR3: TGCGCCAGCACCTTCGGGGGACTAGCGGGAGTTTACAATGAGCAGTTCTTC.

V gene TRBV20-1 combines with J gene TRBJ2-5; 9 bases line up with TRBD1. Germline CDR1 is DFQATT and CDR2 is SNEGSKA (reference sequence). Trimming cost V 5 bases and J 7 bases; bases outside gene matches: 11. This CDR3 region has 14 residues. CDR3 nucleotide sequence: TGCAGTGCTGGGGGGACAGGGAGGGGACGGACCCAGTACTTC. Translated, it gives CSAGGTGRGRTQYF.

This clonotype came up many times. The chain has TRBV12-3 or TRBV12-4 and TRBJ2-3; D is uncertain. The CDR3 totals 15 residues. V was shortened by 5 bases and J by 5 bases, with 17 bases between the two germline ends. CDR3: CASSPWAGSGDTQYF. CDR3 DNA: TGTGCCAGCAGTCCTTGGGCCGGTTCTGGAGATACGCAGTATTTT.

The CDR3 region has the DNA TGTGCCAGCAGAACTACACTCGGACGGTATAATGAAAAACTGTTTTTT. Encoded protein: CASRTTLGRYNEKLFF. J is TRBJ1-4 and V is TRBV11-2; no firm D call. CDR1 and CDR2 (germline): SGHAT, FQNNGV. The CDR3 is made up of 16 amino acids. The V end was cut by 6 bases, the J end by 4 bases, with 18 bases between.

The V and J genes are TRBV20-1 and TRBJ1-5, with 9 bases fitting TRBD1. Trimming took 4 bases from V and 5 from J; bases not matched to a gene: 15. The CDR3 contains 17 residues. Germline V gene data show CDR1 as DFQATT and CDR2 as SNEGSKA (reference sequence). CDR3 protein: CSATRYRGRDSYQPQHF. The CDR3 nucleotides are TGCAGTGCTACAAGGTACAGGGGGCGTGATTCATATCAGCCCCAGCATTTT.

To note about this clonotype: The conserved closing phenylalanine or tryptophan is absent in this CDR3, likely reflecting a read error. The CDR3 loop is CASSSRETYEQYY. For the CDR3, the DNA is TGTGCCAGCAGTTCGCGGGAGACCTACGAGCAGTACTAC. This chain joins TRBV12-3 or TRBV12-4 and TRBJ2-7, with 7 bases matching TRBD2. V was clipped by 4 bases and J by 2 bases; unmatched bases: 2. The CDR3 length is 13 residues.

The V gene is TRBV7-9, the J gene TRBJ1-1; 7 nucleotides line up with TRBD1. V shed 1 base, J shed 1 base, and the junction held 9 bases outside the gene matches. The CDR3 covers 17 residues. Germline V gene lookup returns CDR1 SEHNR and CDR2 FQNEAQ (reference sequence). The CDR3 reads CASSLEESRGGNTEAFF. Here the CDR3 DNA reads TGTGCCAGCAGCTTAGAGGAGAGCAGGGGGGGGAACACTGAAGCTTTCTTT.

This clonotype was seen a few times. The chain links TRBV4-3 to TRBJ2-7, with D perhaps matching TRBD2 (6 bases). CDR1 LGHNA and CDR2 YSLEER come from the germline V gene. Trimming took off 0 bases at V and 0 bases at J, with 12 bases between the two ends. The CDR3 loop spans 16 amino acids. This CDR3 reads CASSQDSGGSSYEQYF. The CDR3 DNA follows: TGCGCCAGCAGCCAAGATTCCGGGGGTTCCTCCTACGAGCAGTACTTC.

This clonotype appeared a few times. This chain connects TRBV7-9 to TRBJ1-5, with 8 bases that match TRBD1. Germline assignment: CDR1 SEHNR and CDR2 FQNEAQ (reference sequence). The V and J ends lost 5 bases and 3 bases, in that order; junction bases with no gene match: 3. There are 14 residues in the CDR3. Here the CDR3 reads CASSRGQDNQPQHF. CDR3 nucleotide sequence: TGTGCCAGCAGCCGGGGACAGGACAATCAGCCCCAGCATTTT.

This clonotype was counted between two and nine times. J is TRBJ1-4 and V is TRBV12-3 or TRBV12-4, with D unresolved. The CDR3 length is 15 residues. Trimming pared 4 bases from V and 0 bases from J, leaving 9 bases between. CDR3 in amino acids: CASSSRSATNEKLFF. The CDR3 nucleotides are TGTGCCAGCAGTTCGAGATCAGCAACTAATGAAAAACTGTTTTTT.

This clonotype was counted between two and nine times. CDR3 sequence: CSVESGTGRSDTQYF. The CDR3 DNA follows: TGCAGCGTTGAATCCGGGACAGGGAGGTCAGATACGCAGTATTTT. This rearrangement joins TRBV29-1 to TRBJ2-3; the match to TRBD1 covers 9 bases. Germline CDR1 is SQVTM and CDR2 is ANQGSEA. The ends lost 2 bases at V and 4 bases at J; junction bases unmatched: 7. The CDR3 length is 15 residues.

The chain carries TRBV5-1 and TRBJ1-5, with no clear D. With 9 bases removed from V and 0 bases from J, the gap between germline ends came to 7 bases. This CDR3 region has 12 residues. Germline CDR1 SGHRS, CDR2 YFSETQ. This CDR3 reads CANGYSNQPQHF. The CDR3 DNA follows: TGCGCCAACGGTTATAGCAATCAGCCCCAGCATTTT.